This TCR beta chain was observed in a study of CD8+CD57+ T cells in acquired aplastic anemia. The CDR3 covers 15 residues. With 5 bases clipped from V and 3 bases from J, the junction kept 5 bases outside the gene matches. In germline, CDR1 is LNHNV, CDR2 YYDKDF (reference sequence). Selection for sequencing was limited to patients who had shown CD8+CD57+ cell expansion by flow cytometry. CDR3 and TCR beta VDJ profiling relied on genomic DNA as the template. A single record per CDR3 protein comes from TCRdb applying MiXCR to the reads. The repertoire includes about 180,000 distinct CDR3 sequences, around half of them detected once, and approximately 1% sits in the top ten.

The gene calls are TRBV15 and TRBJ2-3; 10 bases line up with TRBD2. Sequenced material: sorted CD4+, CD8+, or CD8+CD57+ T cells (not recorded which) from PBMCs. This receptor was obtained from a human donor with aplastic anemia. DNA for the CDR3: TGTGCCACCAGCCCAACTAGCGGGGCAACAGATACGCAGTATTTT. Translation: CATSPTSGATDTQYF.